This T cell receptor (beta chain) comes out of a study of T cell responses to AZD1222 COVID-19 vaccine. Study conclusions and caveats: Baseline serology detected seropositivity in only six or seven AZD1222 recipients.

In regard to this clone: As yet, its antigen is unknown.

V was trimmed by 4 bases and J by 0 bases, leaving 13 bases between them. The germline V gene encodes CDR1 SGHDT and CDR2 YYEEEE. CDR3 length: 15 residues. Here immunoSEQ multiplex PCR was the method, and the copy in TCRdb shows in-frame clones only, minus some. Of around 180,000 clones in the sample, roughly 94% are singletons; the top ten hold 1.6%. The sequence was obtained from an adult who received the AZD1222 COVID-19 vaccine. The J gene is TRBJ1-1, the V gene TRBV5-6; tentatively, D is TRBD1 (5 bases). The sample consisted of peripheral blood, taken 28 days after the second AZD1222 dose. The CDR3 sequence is CASSRDWGLNTEAFF. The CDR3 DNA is TGTGCCAGCAGCCGGGACTGGGGATTGAACACTGAAGCTTTCTTT.